The clone carrying this TCR beta chain was seen only a few times. Antigen: not known. Trimming took 5 bases from V and 1 from J; bases not matched to a gene: 6. Germline values: CDR1 MNHEY, CDR2 SMNVEV (reference sequence). CDR3 length equals 16 residues. The data belong to a study of beta chain features in type 1 diabetes. CD45RO/CCR7/CD25/CD127/CD95/CD27 sorting isolated CD4+ naive, central memory, regulatory and stem cell-like memory cells. Study-level findings and limits: Type 1 diabetes patients had moderately but significantly shorter TCRB CDR3s in all four CD4+ subsets.

Investigators reverse transcribed all isolated RNA, so they sequenced expressed TCRB transcripts. The repertoire was sequenced with immunoSEQ multiplex PCR; TCRdb's copy has only in-frame clones and lacks some. The sample lists 230,000 or so clones, approximately 16% occurring once. The rearrangement links TRBV27 to TRBJ2-1, with 9 bases fitting TRBD1. Sequenced input: naive CD4+ T cells from blood. The receptor was isolated from a young man with type 1 diabetes. In nucleotides, the CDR3 is TGTGCCAGCAGTAAGAGACAGGGGGGGTCCTACAATGAGCAGTTCTTC. It specifies CASSKRQGGSYNEQFF.